Sequencing of this T cell receptor (beta chain) was carried out in a study of molecular identifiers for immune sequencing clone quantification. Across the study: Replicate RNA came from about 20,000 or 100,000 naive CD8 cells and was split five ways, and four parts were sequenced.

Trimming pared 4 bases from V and 0 bases from J, leaving 9 bases between. CDR1 and CDR2 from the germline V gene are MDHEN and SYDVKM. This CDR3 is 14 amino acids long. This clonotype occurred a few times. TCRdb independently ran MiXCR on the PCR reads; one entry per CDR3 protein. The data contain more than 550,000 distinct CDR3 sequences, roughly 23% of them singletons. Libraries for naive CD8 T cells, which were made from approximately 20,000 to 1,000,000 sorted cells, drew on 10%, 30% or 50% of the RNA. Naive CD8 T cells were sorted, and the gate applied was CD8+CD4-CCR7+CD45RA+. What was sequenced was naive CD8+ T cells from blood, with Jurkat cell RNA spiked in. Subset indicated: FACS-sorted CD8+CD4-CCR7+CD45RA+ naive T cells. The TCR sequence derives from a human donor in good health. Some libraries in this study had Jurkat cell RNA spiked in. V gene TRBV28 combines with J gene TRBJ1-1; the D is unclear. The CDR3 region is CASSYGIMNTEAFF. DNA for the CDR3: TGTGCCAGCAGTTACGGGATTATGAACACTGAAGCTTTCTTT.